Reported below is one TCR beta chain. This sample is part of a study of blood T cell repertoires in COVID-19. V was pared by 5 bases and J by 9 bases, with 5 bases of the junction left unmatched. Looked up from germline, CDR1 is SGHRS and CDR2 is YFSETQ. The CDR3 length is 14 residues. In the authors' workflow: Amplification from reference gene primers served as the basis for estimated nucleated cell counts. The method was immunoSEQ multiplex PCR; TCRdb's version includes in-frame clones alone and lacks a portion of them. The V and J calls and clone size come from that table; D and trimming were worked out from the DNA. The sample holds roughly 68,000 clones, 88% seen once.

The sample consisted of peripheral blood. This clonotype was obtained from a man over 45 with acute or convalescent COVID-19. The chain recombines TRBV5-1 with TRBJ1-6; 10 bases agree with TRBD1. CDR3 DNA sequence: TGCGCCAGCAGTATGGGGACAGGGGTTTCACCCCTCCACTTT. This sequence encodes CASSMGTGVSPLHF.